Listed below are T cell receptor beta chains from one sample, sequenced in a study of cytomegalovirus exposure and HLA in healthy donors. Some clones are missing from TCRdb's copy, which holds only in-frame ones; the method was immunoSEQ multiplex PCR. The profile covers some 170,000 clones, with 65% to 75% appearing a single time and less than 2.5% taken by the ten largest. Input material: PBMCs. Every receptor here comes from a human donor in good health. The CDR3 runs from the conserved cysteine through the conserved F or W. D genes are given only for firm matches. Part of the rows lack a size; the others show once, few, many or a class for expanded clones.

-,TRBV2,-,TRBJ1-6,TGTGCCAGCGGAGGACAGCCTTTGAGCTCCTATAATTCACCCCTCCACTTT,CASGGQPLSSYNSPLHF
-,TRBV5-1,few,TRBJ1-5,TGCGCCAGCAGTTTAGCTGACAGTCATGTGTCAAATCAGCCCCAGCATTTT,CASSLADSHVSNQPQHF
TRBD2,TRBV11-2,few,TRBJ2-5,TGTGCCAGCACCGATGGGACTAGCGGGGAAGAGACCCAGTACTTC,CASTDGTSGEETQYF
TRBD1,TRBV27,-,TRBJ1-4,TGTGCCAGCAGTCCGATTTTAGACAGGGTAGAAAAACTGTTTTTT,CASSPILDRVEKLFF
-,TRBV11-2,-,TRBJ2-7,TGTGCCAGCAGCTTAGGACAGACTGACTACGAGCAGTACTTC,CASSLGQTDYEQYF
-,TRBV19,-,TRBJ2-7,TGTGCCAGTAGTCCCGGGACTTCATACGAGCAGTACTTC,CASSPGTSYEQYF
-,TRBV2,-,TRBJ2-2,TGTGCCAGCAGCCCGGGGATCGGGGAGCTGTTTTTT,CASSPGIGELFF
-,TRBV7-2,-,TRBJ1-1,TGTGCCAGCAGCTTAATCCCAGGGCGGGGGGACACTGAAGCTTTCTTT,CASSLIPGRGDTEAFF
TRBD1,TRBV2,-,TRBJ2-2,TGTGCCAGCAAGAGACAGGGGCTATCCGGGGAGCTGTTTTTT,CASKRQGLSGELFF
TRBD1,TRBV7-9,-,TRBJ2-7,TGTGCCAGCAGCTTAGGGGGGACAGGGTCCAACGAGCAGTACTTC,CASSLGGTGSNEQYF
-,TRBV15,-,TRBJ1-1,TGTGCCACCAGCAGTCCGCCCCGTGGCAACACTGAAGCTTTCTTT,CATSSPPRGNTEAFF
TRBD2,TRBV27,-,TRBJ2-7,TGTGCCAGCAGCTTAGCGGGAAATTTGGAGCAGTACTTC,CASSLAGNLEQYF
TRBD2,TRBV7-8,-,TRBJ2-7,TGTGCCAGCAGCTTAGACTGGCGGGGGGGTTTTATTGAGCAGTACTTC,CASSLDWRGGFIEQYF
-,TRBV5-6,-,TRBJ2-7,TGTGCCAGCAGAGGGAGCAGTCCACACGAGCAGTACTTC,CASRGSSPHEQYF
-,TRBV10-3,-,TRBJ1-4,TGTGCCATCAGTGAGCATGGGGGGACTAATGAAAAACTGTTTTTT,CAISEHGGTNEKLFF
-,TRBV7-8,-,TRBJ2-1,TGTGCCAGCAGCCTACGGCAGGTTCTATGGTATGGCGCTGAGCAGTTCTTC,CASSLRQVLWYGAEQFF
TRBD2,TRBV5-1,-,TRBJ2-7,TGCGCCAGCAACCCCAGCGGGGGGTCCTCCTACGAGCAGTACTTC,CASNPSGGSSYEQYF
-,TRBV20-1,-,TRBJ2-3,TGCAGTGCTAGTGCGGGGGATACGCAGTATTTT,CSASAGDTQYF
TRBD2,TRBV9,-,TRBJ2-3,TGTGCCAGCAGCCACCCTCTGACTAGCGGGGGAGAAGATACGCAGTATTTT,CASSHPLTSGGEDTQYF
TRBD1,TRBV6-1,-,TRBJ2-7,TGTGCCAGCAGTGAACTCCCCGGGACAGGGGAGGACGAGCAGTACTTC,CASSELPGTGEDEQYF
-,TRBV14,-,TRBJ2-7,TGTGCCAGCAGCCCCCAGGGGTCCATATCCTACGAGCAGTACTTC,CASSPQGSISYEQYF
-,TRBV19,-,TRBJ1-1,TGTGCCAGTAGTATAGGAGGCAGTGAAGCTTTCTTT,CASSIGGSEAFF
-,TRBV9,-,TRBJ2-6,TGTGCCAGCAGCTTTCAGGAATCTGGGGCCAACGTCCTGACTTTC,CASSFQESGANVLTF
-,TRBV11-2,-,TRBJ1-2,TGTGCCAGCAGCTATACAGGGACTAGGGGCTATGGCTACACCTTC,CASSYTGTRGYGYTF
-,TRBV2,-,TRBJ1-5,TGTGCCAGCAGGTTAGGGGTAAGGGGGCCCCAGCATTTT,CASRLGVRGPQHF
TRBD1,TRBV5-5,few,TRBJ1-2,TGTGCCAGCAGCAGAGGACAGGGGGAGTACTCTGGCTACACCTTC,CASSRGQGEYSGYTF
TRBD2,TRBV5-1,-,TRBJ2-3,TGCGCCAGCAGCGGGACTAGCGGGGGGCACACAGATACGCAGTATTTT,CASSGTSGGHTDTQYF
TRBD2,TRBV9,-,TRBJ2-3,TGTGCCAGCAGCCCTAGCGGGACTAGCGGGGGGTTGGATACGCAGTATTTT,CASSPSGTSGGLDTQYF
-,TRBV9,-,TRBJ1-5,TGTGCCAGCAGCCGGGAGGGGCAGGATCAGCCCCAGCATTTT,CASSREGQDQPQHF
-,TRBV5-6,-,TRBJ2-5,TGTGCCAGCACCAAGAACGTGGGGCTACAAGAGACCCAGTACTTC,CASTKNVGLQETQYF
TRBD1,TRBV27,-,TRBJ1-1,TGTGCCAGCAGTACAGGGGTGACTGAAGCTTTCTTT,CASSTGVTEAFF
-,TRBV19,-,TRBJ1-1,TGTGCCAGTAGTAGAGGCTTGAACACTGAAGCTTTCTTT,CASSRGLNTEAFF
TRBD1,TRBV7-8,-,TRBJ1-1,TGTGCCAGCACCCTTGGGGACAGGGTGACTGAAGCTTTCTTT,CASTLGDRVTEAFF
-,TRBV2,-,TRBJ2-5,TGTGCCAGCAGTCGCTACTACCAAGAGACCCAGTACTTC,CASSRYYQETQYF
-,TRBV7-3,-,TRBJ2-3,TGTGCCAGCAGCTTAAGTGGGGGGGCAGGTACGCAGTATTTT,CASSLSGGAGTQYF
TRBD1,TRBV5-1,once,TRBJ2-7,TGCGCCAGCAGTCAGGACAGGGGTCCTAACGAGCAGTACTTC,CASSQDRGPNEQYF
-,TRBV11-1,-,TRBJ2-5,TGTGCCAGCAGCCCCGCGGGACAAGAGACCCAGTACTTC,CASSPAGQETQYF
-,TRBV4-2,-,TRBJ1-5,TGTGCCAGCAGCCAAGAGGGAGGGGGTGGGAGCAATCAGCCCCAGCATTTT,CASSQEGGGGSNQPQHF
-,TRBV2,-,TRBJ2-5,TGTGCCAGCAGTGTCTGGGCCGACCAAGAGACCCAGTACTTC,CASSVWADQETQYF
-,TRBV4-1,-,TRBJ1-5,TGCGCCAGCAGCCAAGTCTCGCCACTCGGTAGCAATCAGCCCCAGCATTTT,CASSQVSPLGSNQPQHF
-,TRBV7-8,once,TRBJ1-5,TGTGCCAGCAGCTTAGATAACAGTCTTAATCAGCCCCAGCATTTT,CASSLDNSLNQPQHF
-,TRBV5-1,-,TRBJ1-2,TGCGCCAGCAGCTTGACCGAGTATGGCTACACCTTC,CASSLTEYGYTF
-,TRBV21-1,-,TRBJ1-1,TGTGCCAGCAGCAAAGCGCCAGGGGTTGACACTGAAGCTTTCTTT,CASSKAPGVDTEAFF
-,TRBV19,-,TRBJ2-1,TGTGCCAGTAAAGGGGGATGGTACAATGAGCAGTTCTTC,CASKGGWYNEQFF
TRBD1,TRBV19,-,TRBJ2-7,TGTGCCAGTAGTAGGGACAGGGCCACCTACGAGCAGTACTTC,CASSRDRATYEQYF
-,TRBV14,-,TRBJ1-1,TGTGCCAGCAGCGACCCCACAGGGCCGAACACTGAAGCTTTCTTT,CASSDPTGPNTEAFF
TRBD1,TRBV16,-,TRBJ1-1,TGTGCCAGCAGACCCGGGACAGTGAACACTGAAGCTTTCTTT,CASRPGTVNTEAFF
-,TRBV7-8,few,TRBJ2-6,TGTGCCAGCAGCCCCCTAGAAGTGCGGGGGGCCAACGTCCTGACTTTC,CASSPLEVRGANVLTF
-,TRBV27,once,TRBJ2-2,TGTGCCAGCAGATCGGGTATCGACACCGGGGAGCTGTTTTTT,CASRSGIDTGELFF
-,TRBV7-2,-,TRBJ1-1,TGTGCCAGCAGCCCAGGGTGGTCTGGCACTGAAGCTTTCTTT,CASSPGWSGTEAFF
-,TRBV27,-,TRBJ2-3,TGTGCCAGCAGTTTAGGAGGACTACCTAGCACAGATACGCAGTATTTT,CASSLGGLPSTDTQYF
-,TRBV9,-,TRBJ2-2,TGTGCCAGCAGCTTGAGGGGGGGGAACACCGGGGAGCTGTTTTTT,CASSLRGGNTGELFF
-,TRBV9,-,TRBJ2-2,TGTGCCAGCAGCAACAGGTTATCATCCGGGGAGCTGTTTTTT,CASSNRLSSGELFF
-,TRBV6-5,-,TRBJ2-3,TGTGCCAGCAGACCACAGGGCGGTATAGATACGCAGTATTTT,CASRPQGGIDTQYF
TRBD1,TRBV6-5,-,TRBJ1-2,TGTGCCAGCAGTTACTCGGACAGGGGTAGGGGCTACACCTTC,CASSYSDRGRGYTF
TRBD1,TRBV5-1,-,TRBJ1-4,TGCGCCAGCAGCTTGGAGACAGGGGGTTGGGAAAAACTGTTTTTT,CASSLETGGWEKLFF
TRBD1,TRBV19,-,TRBJ1-2,TGTGCCAGTAGTCTTGACAGGGCCTATGGCTACACCTTC,CASSLDRAYGYTF
TRBD2,TRBV7-2,once,TRBJ2-3,TGTGCCAGCAGCCCCGCGGGGGGGGATACGCAGTATTTT,CASSPAGGDTQYF
-,TRBV6-1,-,TRBJ1-5,TGTGCCAGCAGTGAAATGACGGGGGGAGGGCAGCCCCAGCATTTT,CASSEMTGGGQPQHF